This paragraph reports one TCR beta chain. The antigen remains undetermined. V lost 3 bases, J lost 7 bases, and 13 bases lay in between. The CDR3 has 13 amino acids. Per germline, CDR1 MDHEN and CDR2 SYDVKM. This entry comes from a study of T-cell memory formation after mild COVID-19. About the research overall: TCR clusters were mostly donor specific. Study-level results: Mainly in CM and EM were contracting CD4+ clones; CD8+ were in EMRA. Clones from the second wave (peaking day 37) had unconfirmed SARS-CoV-2 specificity.

Using its own MiXCR run on the 5' RACE reads, TCRdb lists one record per CDR3 protein. This sample yields some 130,000 distinct CDR3 sequences, of which 15% to 20% are seen a single time; 11% to 15% belongs to the top ten. This receptor was obtained from an adult woman who had mild COVID-19 (a few samples of this study predate the infection). Cell type and time point are not known. The chain uses TRBV28 and TRBJ2-7; unclear D gene. Sequenced: PBMCs or a T cell subset sorted from them (not recorded which). CDR3 protein: CASSLNLLYEQYF. In DNA form, the CDR3 reads TGTGCCAGCAGTTTGAACCTCCTTTATGAGCAGTACTTC.